The present T cell receptor (beta chain) was sequenced within a study of T-cell reconstitution after alpha-beta-depleted transplantation in children. Study-wide results and caveats: Reports say that about two months after transplant, the alpha-beta T cells came out of several hundred graft clones that had expanded. Counts and diversity of T cells one year after transplant came mostly from newly produced T cells. Some patients' high day-60 TCRbeta diversity was traced to surviving recipient T cells and thymic progenitors.

Preparation of the TCRbeta library involved a method that used unique molecular identifiers. TCRdb fed the PCR reads into MiXCR, producing one record per CDR3 protein. This table has roughly 250,000 distinct CDR3 sequences, 6.5% to 9% appearing once. This clonotype was counted at least ten times. The antigen remains unidentified. The CDR3 consists of 12 residues. Germline loops: CDR1 MNHNY, CDR2 SVGAGI (reference sequence). V was shortened by 7 bases and J by 0 bases, with 5 bases between the two germline ends. This TCR was sampled from a male patient younger than 18 who had a stem cell transplant for acute lymphoblastic leukemia, so the T cells may come from the graft donor. Sequencing used PBMCs, mostly from graft donor cells, obtained 180 days after TCRalphabeta/CD19-depleted stem cell transplant. The chain couples TRBV6-6 to TRBJ2-3; D unresolved. CDR3 amino acids: CASTGSTDTQYF. The DNA of the CDR3 is TGTGCCAGCACTGGCAGCACAGATACGCAGTATTTT.